This TCR beta chain was captured by sequencing in a study of blood T cell repertoires in COVID-19. About the study: T cells, B-cell-depleted T cells, or PBMCs provided the cDNA or gDNA that served as material.

Participant age was roughly 18 to 95 years, and participants resided in roughly 25 US areas. Participants' own reports of clinical history determined their cohort assignment. During the 2 weeks before they entered the study, exposed participants had met someone with a PCR-confirmed or clinician-diagnosed COVID-19 case. Clones were read by immunoSEQ multiplex PCR, and TCRdb kept only the in-frame ones, dropping some. The table records fewer than 350,000 clones, 85% of them present only once. CDR3 size: 17 residues. Germline V gene lookup returns CDR1 MNHEY and CDR2 SMNVEV (reference sequence). V was pared by 4 bases and J by 3 bases, with 18 bases between.

The chain has TRBV27 and TRBJ1-4; D not resolved. Sequenced input: PBMCs or T cells enriched from blood (not recorded which). The clonotype originates from a woman aged 25 to 39 who had been exposed to COVID-19. The CDR3 DNA reads as TGTGCCAGCAGTTACCCCCCGCCTCAGGCCTCTAATGAAAAACTGTTTTTT. It codes for CASSYPPPQASNEKLFF.